The 15 T cell receptor beta chains given below trace back to one sample, sequenced in a study of cytomegalovirus exposure and HLA in healthy donors. With 60 Vbeta and 13 Jbeta primers, the PCR was carried out. Data came from immunoSEQ multiplex PCR; TCRdb stores just in-frame clones and leaves some out. The sample lists about 150,000 clones, 80% occurring once. The sequencing input was PBMCs. These receptors all stem from a woman aged 40 to 49 in good health and CMV-seronegative.

This clone was seen only a few times. The V call is TRBV21-1, the J call TRBJ2-3; the listed D gene, TRBD2, was not tested against the DNA. TRBV21-1 is a pseudogene segment. The CDR3 totals 16 residues. The CDR3 nucleotides read TGTGCCAGCAGCACTAGCGGGGGGGATTTTAAGGATACGCAGTATTTT. It yields the protein CASSTSGGDFKDTQYF.

The chain recombines TRBV7-2 with TRBJ1-2, with D tentatively TRBD1 (5 bases). The V gene lost 5 bases and the J gene lost 9 bases, with 19 bases spanning the gap. This CDR3 has 14 residues. Germline CDR1 reads SGHTA; CDR2 reads FQGNSA. CDR3 DNA: TGTGCCAGCAGCCCTCGCGGGGGGGAGGTACGCTACACCTTC. It codes for CASSPRGGEVRYTF.

The chain carries TRBV5-1 and TRBJ2-7, with 8 nucleotides matching TRBD2. The CDR3 is made up of 16 amino acids. Germline assignment: CDR1 SGHRS and CDR2 YFSETQ. Germline trimming cut 1 base from V and 0 bases from J; bases unmatched to any gene: 6. The CDR3 region has the DNA TGCGCCAGCAGCTTGCCCACCGGGACTAGCTCCTACGAGCAGTACTTC. This encodes CASSLPTGTSSYEQYF.

The rearrangement uses TRBV7-8 and TRBJ2-7; D gene ambiguous. The length of the CDR3 is 13 residues. Germline V gives CDR1 SGHVS, CDR2 FQNEAQ. V shed 5 bases and J shed 2 bases, with 10 bases lying between them. The DNA of the CDR3 is TGTGCCAGCAGCGCTGGTGAGGCCTACGAGCAGTACTTC. Residues: CASSAGEAYEQYF.

This clone was recorded only once. The chain employs TRBV6-6 and TRBJ2-2, with D tentatively TRBD2 (7 bases). V was cut by 3 bases and J by 4 bases, with 12 bases left in between. CDR3 length equals 15 residues. Germline loops: CDR1 MNHNY, CDR2 SVGAGI (reference sequence). The CDR3 DNA follows: TGTGCCAGCAGTTATCGGGGGGCTAGCACCGGGGAGCTGTTTTTT. This gives the protein CASSYRGASTGELFF.

The chain has TRBV19 and TRBJ1-2; 7 bases map to TRBD1. The germline gives CDR1 LNHDA, CDR2 SQIVND (reference sequence). The CDR3 is 14 residues long. Unmatched junction bases numbered 7, after V lost 8 bases and J lost 1 base. The CDR3 reads CASCPTGINYGYTF. For the CDR3, the DNA is TGTGCCAGTTGCCCGACAGGGATTAACTATGGCTACACCTTC.

J is TRBJ2-6 and V is TRBV19, with D perhaps matching TRBD2 (6 bases). CDR1 LNHDA and CDR2 SQIVND come from the germline V gene (reference sequence). The CDR3 covers 15 residues. Trimming shortened V by 3 bases and J by 1 base, and 7 bases separated the two germline ends. The CDR3 region is CASSIGGSGANVLTF. The CDR3 DNA reads as TGTGCCAGTAGTATCGGGGGTTCTGGGGCCAACGTCCTGACTTTC.

The chain employs TRBV11-2 and TRBJ2-2; D is perhaps TRBD1 (6 bases). Germline loops: CDR1 SGHAT, CDR2 FQNNGV. Deletions cut 4 bases from V and 6 bases from J, with 12 bases between. The CDR3 runs 14 residues. CDR3 region: CASSSQQGPGELFF. The DNA for the CDR3 is TGTGCCAGCAGCTCCCAACAGGGACCCGGGGAGCTGTTTTTT.

The V call is TRBV5-1, the J call TRBJ2-5; D is unclear. The V end lost 7 bases, the J end lost 0 bases, and 10 bases lay between the germline ends. The CDR3 consists of 13 residues. Germline loops: CDR1 SGHRS, CDR2 YFSETQ. The CDR3 sequence is CASGTEYQETQYF. The CDR3 nucleotides are TGCGCCAGCGGCACAGAGTACCAAGAGACCCAGTACTTC.

V usage is TRBV7-8 and J usage is TRBJ2-7; TRBD2 agrees at 9 bases. V shed 5 bases, J shed 0 bases, and the junction held 8 bases outside the gene matches. The germline gives CDR1 SGHVS, CDR2 FQNEAQ. This CDR3 is built from 16 residues. The chain's CDR3 is CASSPRTSASSYEQYF. The DNA for the CDR3 is TGTGCCAGCAGCCCTCGGACTAGCGCGAGCTCCTACGAGCAGTACTTC.

This clone was observed once. The J gene is TRBJ1-1, the V gene TRBV6-6, with D perhaps matching TRBD1 (5 bases). V dropped 3 bases and J dropped 4 bases, with 12 bases sitting between them. The CDR3 extends over 14 amino acids. Germline V lookup: CDR1 MNHNY, CDR2 SVGAGI (reference sequence). The CDR3 loop is CASSYPGGLTEAFF. The CDR3 nucleotides are TGTGCCAGCAGTTATCCCGGGGGACTCACTGAAGCTTTCTTT.

The chain links TRBV7-2 to TRBJ2-1; 14 bases map to TRBD2. With V trimmed by 0 bases and J by 0 bases, 10 bases remained unmatched. Germline V gene sequence: CDR1 SGHTA, CDR2 FQGNSA. The CDR3 runs to 21 residues. The CDR3 region has the DNA TGTGCCAGCAGCTTAGCGGTGACTAGCGGGAGGGCGGGGGCCTCCTACAATGAGCAGTTCTTC. It yields the protein CASSLAVTSGRAGASYNEQFF.

The chain carries TRBV5-6 and TRBJ2-5; TRBD1 agrees at 12 bases. Judging by the DNA end, TRBJ2-7 fits better; the J call may be wrong. The CDR3 is 16 amino acids. Germline lookup yields CDR1 SGHDT and CDR2 YYEEEE. In DNA form, the CDR3 reads TGTGCCAGCAGCTTGGTGGGACAGGGGGCCTCCTACGAGCAGTACTTC. Translation gives CASSLVGQGASYEQYF.

The rearrangement uses TRBV6-6 and TRBJ1-2; D may be TRBD1 (6 bases). Germline V gene data show CDR1 as MNHNY and CDR2 as SVGAGI (reference sequence). CDR3 size: 14 residues. V was shortened by 4 bases and J by 1 base, with 10 bases between the two germline ends. CDR3 sequence: CASSWEGGNYGYTF. In DNA, the CDR3 is TGTGCCAGCAGTTGGGAGGGGGGTAACTATGGCTACACCTTC.

This chain connects TRBV19 to TRBJ1-2, with D possibly being TRBD1 (5 bases). Germline V CDR1 and CDR2: LNHDA, SQIVND (reference sequence). The V gene lost 3 bases and the J gene lost 6 bases, with 11 bases spanning the gap. The CDR3 covers 13 residues. DNA of the CDR3: TGTGCCAGTAGTATTTCCAGGGATAATGGCTACACCTTC. It encodes CASSISRDNGYTF.